This paragraph covers one T cell receptor (beta chain) sequence. Its antigen is as yet unknown. This CDR3 region has 15 residues. Losses at the gene ends were 3 bases for V and 2 bases for J; bases not matched to a gene: 5. Germline V gene sequence: CDR1 ENHRY, CDR2 SYGVKD. The data belong to a study of cytomegalovirus exposure and HLA in healthy donors. General study points: Researchers catalogued roughly 170 TCR beta chains as cytomegalovirus-associated. Some segments of the V type, notably TRBV6-2 and TRBV6-3, were excluded as indistinguishable. A missense variant in DCLRE1C was later tied to TCR beta V- and J-gene trimming.

The study ran its PCR with 60 Vbeta and 13 Jbeta primers. Only in-frame clones appear in the TCRdb table, and some are missing; sequencing was by immunoSEQ multiplex PCR. The table has nearly 110,000 clones, 82% seen once. The chain couples TRBV10-3 to TRBJ2-7; 9 bases fit TRBD1. This receptor was identified in a man aged 25 to 45 in good health and CMV-seropositive. The sample taken for sequencing was PBMCs. Here the CDR3 reads CAISESGQGTYEQYF. As DNA, the CDR3 is TGTGCCATCAGTGAATCGGGACAGGGAACCTACGAGCAGTACTTC.